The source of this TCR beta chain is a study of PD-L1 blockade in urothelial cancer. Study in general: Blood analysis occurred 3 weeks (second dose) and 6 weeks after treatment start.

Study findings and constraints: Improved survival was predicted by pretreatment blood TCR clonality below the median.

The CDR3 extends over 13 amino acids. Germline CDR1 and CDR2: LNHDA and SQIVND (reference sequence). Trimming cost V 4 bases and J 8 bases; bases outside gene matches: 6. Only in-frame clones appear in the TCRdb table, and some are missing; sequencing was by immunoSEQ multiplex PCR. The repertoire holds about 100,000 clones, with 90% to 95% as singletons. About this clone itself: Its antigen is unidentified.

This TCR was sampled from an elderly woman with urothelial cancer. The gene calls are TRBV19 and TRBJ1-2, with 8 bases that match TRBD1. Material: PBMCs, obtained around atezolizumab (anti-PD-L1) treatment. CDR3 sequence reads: CASSTPGGYGYTF. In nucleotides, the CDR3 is TGTGCCAGTAGTACCCCAGGGGGCTACGGCTACACCTTC. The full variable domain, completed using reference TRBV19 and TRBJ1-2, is DGGITQSPKYLFRKEGQNVTLSCEQNLNHDAMYWYRQDPGQGLRLIYYSQIVNDFQKGDIAEGYSVSREKKESFPLTVTSAQKNPTAFYLCASSTPGGYGYTFGSGTRLTVV.